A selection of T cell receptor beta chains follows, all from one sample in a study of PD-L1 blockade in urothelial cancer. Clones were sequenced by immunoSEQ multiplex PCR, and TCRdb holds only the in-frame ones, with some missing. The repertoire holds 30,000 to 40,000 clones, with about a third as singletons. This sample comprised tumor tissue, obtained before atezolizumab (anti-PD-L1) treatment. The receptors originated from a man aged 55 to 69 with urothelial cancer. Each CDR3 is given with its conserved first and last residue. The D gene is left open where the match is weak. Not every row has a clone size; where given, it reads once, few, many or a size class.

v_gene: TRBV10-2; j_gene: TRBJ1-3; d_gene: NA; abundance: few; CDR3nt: TGCGCCAGCAGTGATCCAACTTACAGCTCTGGAAACACCATATATTTT; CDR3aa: CASSDPTYSSGNTIYF
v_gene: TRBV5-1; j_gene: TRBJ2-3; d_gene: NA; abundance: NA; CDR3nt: TGCGCCAGCAGCTTAGGGGGGCCAAGCACAGATACGCAGTATTTT; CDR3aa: CASSLGGPSTDTQYF
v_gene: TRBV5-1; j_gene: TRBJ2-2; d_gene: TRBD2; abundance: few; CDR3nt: TGCGCCAGCAGCTTAAGCGGGAGGGCGGGGAACACCGGGGAGCTGTTTTTT; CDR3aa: CASSLSGRAGNTGELFF
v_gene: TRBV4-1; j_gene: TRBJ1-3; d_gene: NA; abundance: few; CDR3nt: TGCGCCAGCAGCCAAGATTGGGGGGGAACCAACTCTGGAAACACCATATATTTT; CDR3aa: CASSQDWGGTNSGNTIYF
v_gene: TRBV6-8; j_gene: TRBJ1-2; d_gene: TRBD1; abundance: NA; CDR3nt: TGTGCCAGCAGCGCCCGACAGGGGGCACACTATGGCTACACCTTC; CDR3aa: CASSARQGAHYGYTF
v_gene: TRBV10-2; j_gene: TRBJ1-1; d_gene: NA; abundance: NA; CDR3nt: TGCGCCAGCAGTGAGGGGAGAGGAGGGGGACGGATGAACACTGAAGCTTTCTTT; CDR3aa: CASSEGRGGGRMNTEAFF
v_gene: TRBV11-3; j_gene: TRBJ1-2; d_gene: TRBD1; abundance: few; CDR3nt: TGTGCCAGCAGCTCGCCGCAGGGGGGGGTTTTTGGCTACACCTTC; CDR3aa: CASSSPQGGVFGYTF
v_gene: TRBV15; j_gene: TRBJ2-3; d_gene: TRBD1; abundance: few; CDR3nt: TGTGCCACCAGCAGGCGGGACAGGGGAGGGACAGATACGCAGTATTTT; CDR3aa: CATSRRDRGGTDTQYF
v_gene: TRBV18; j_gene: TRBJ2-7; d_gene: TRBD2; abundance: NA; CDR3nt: TGTGCCAGCTCACCACTCGGGTCCTCTAGCGGTTCCTCCTACGAGCAGTACTTC; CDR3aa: CASSPLGSSSGSSYEQYF
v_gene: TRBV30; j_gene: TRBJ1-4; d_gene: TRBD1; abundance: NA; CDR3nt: TGTGCCTGCCCAGGGGGGGCCAATGAAAAACTGTTTTTT; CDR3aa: CACPGGANEKLFF
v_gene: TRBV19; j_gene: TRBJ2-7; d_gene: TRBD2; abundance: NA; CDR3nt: TGTGCCAGTAGCGCGGGAGGCTATTCCTACGAGCAGTACTTC; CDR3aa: CASSAGGYSYEQYF
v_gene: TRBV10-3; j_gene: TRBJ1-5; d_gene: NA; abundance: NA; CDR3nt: TGTGCCATCAGTGACGCCGGGGGGCAGCCCCAGCATTTT; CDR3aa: CAISDAGGQPQHF
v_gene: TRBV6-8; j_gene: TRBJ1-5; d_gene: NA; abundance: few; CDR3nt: TGTGCCAGCACTGGTGTTGGTAGAACGCCCCAGCATTTT; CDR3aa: CASTGVGRTPQHF
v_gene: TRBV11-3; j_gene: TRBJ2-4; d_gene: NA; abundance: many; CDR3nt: TGTGCCAGCAGCTTAGGTTGGAGCGGCAAAAACATTCAGTACTTC; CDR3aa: CASSLGWSGKNIQYF